This T cell receptor beta chain originates from a study of blood T cell repertoires in COVID-19. Overall study context: Some COVID-19 samples were acute and others convalescent; all came from the United States, Italy and Spain.

In regard to this clone: In the same sample, other DNA sequences code for this CDR3.

The germline CDR1 and CDR2 sequences are SQVTM and ANQGSEA. The V end was cut by 7 bases, the J end by 1 base, with 10 bases between. The CDR3 runs to 12 residues. Study processing details: Scientists estimated how many nucleated cells there were by amplifying reference gene primers. The method was immunoSEQ multiplex PCR; TCRdb's version includes in-frame clones alone and lacks a portion of them. That table furnishes V, J and clone size, whereas the DNA furnished D and trimming. The table shows a few hundred thousand clones, with 80% to 90% occurring only once. Participants were aged roughly 18 to 95 years, lived in 24 US areas, and enrolled virtually. Cohort 3 donors counted as recovered after two negative PCRs, clearance, or resolved symptoms.

The TCR originated in a woman aged 30 to 39 who had recovered from COVID-19. The sequenced sample was PBMCs or T cells enriched from blood (not recorded which). The J gene is TRBJ1-1, the V gene TRBV29-1; D not resolved. CDR3 sequence reads: CSAARGNTEAFF. The DNA for the CDR3 is TGCAGCGCCGCACGGGGGAACACTGAAGCTTTCTTT.